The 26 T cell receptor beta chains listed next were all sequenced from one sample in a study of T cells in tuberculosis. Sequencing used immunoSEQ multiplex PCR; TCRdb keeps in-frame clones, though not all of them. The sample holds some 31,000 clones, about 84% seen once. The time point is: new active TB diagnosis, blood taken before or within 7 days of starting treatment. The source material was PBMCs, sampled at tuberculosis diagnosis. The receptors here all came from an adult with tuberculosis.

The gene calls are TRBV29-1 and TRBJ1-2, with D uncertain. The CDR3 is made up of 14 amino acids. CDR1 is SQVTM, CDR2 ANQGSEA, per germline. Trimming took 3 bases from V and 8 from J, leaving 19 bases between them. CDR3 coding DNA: TGCAGCGTTGAGGAAGGAGCCCCTAATCGGGGCTACACCTTC. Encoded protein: CSVEEGAPNRGYTF. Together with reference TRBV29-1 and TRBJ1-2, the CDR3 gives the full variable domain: SAVISQKPSRDICQRGTSLTIQCQVDSQVTMMFWYRQQPGQSLTLIATANQGSEATYESGFVIDKFPISRPNLTFSTLTVSNMSPEDSSIYLCSVEEGAPNRGYTFGSGTRLTVV.

The CDR3 DNA sequence: TGTGCCAGCAGCCGGGGCGGACGGCCCTCTGGGGCCAACGTCCTGACTTTC. Residues: CASSRGGRPSGANVLTF. V is TRBV14 and J is TRBJ2-6; perhaps TRBD1 as D (5 bases). Between the trimmed V and J ends, which lost 4 bases and 0 bases, there was a span of 13 bases. Germline CDR1 is SGHDN and CDR2 is FVKESK. The CDR3 is 17 amino acids.

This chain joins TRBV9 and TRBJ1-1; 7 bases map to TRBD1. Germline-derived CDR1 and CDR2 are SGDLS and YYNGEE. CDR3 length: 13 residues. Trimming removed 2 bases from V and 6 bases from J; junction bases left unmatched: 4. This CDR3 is CASSVTGEAEAFF. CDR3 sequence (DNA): TGTGCCAGCAGCGTTACAGGGGAGGCTGAAGCTTTCTTT.

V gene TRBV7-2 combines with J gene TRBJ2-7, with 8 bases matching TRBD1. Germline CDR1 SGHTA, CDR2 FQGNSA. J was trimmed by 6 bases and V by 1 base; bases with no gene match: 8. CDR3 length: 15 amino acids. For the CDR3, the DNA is TGTGCCAGCAGCTTAGGACAGGGGTCCGGTTCCGAGCAGTACTTC. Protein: CASSLGQGSGSEQYF.

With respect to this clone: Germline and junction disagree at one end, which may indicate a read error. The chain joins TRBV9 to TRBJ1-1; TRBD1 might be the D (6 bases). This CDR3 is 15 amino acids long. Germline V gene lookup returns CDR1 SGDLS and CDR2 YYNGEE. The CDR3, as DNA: TGTGCCGGCAGCGTAGGAGCAGGGGTGAACACTGAAGCTTTCTTT. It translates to CAGSVGAGVNTEAFF.

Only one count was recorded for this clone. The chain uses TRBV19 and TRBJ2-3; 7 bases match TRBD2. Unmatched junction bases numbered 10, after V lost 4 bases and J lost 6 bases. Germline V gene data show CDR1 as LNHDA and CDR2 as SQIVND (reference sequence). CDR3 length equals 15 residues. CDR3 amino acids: CASSRVSGRTDTQYF. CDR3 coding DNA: TGTGCCAGTAGTAGGGTTAGCGGGCGAACGGATACGCAGTATTTT.

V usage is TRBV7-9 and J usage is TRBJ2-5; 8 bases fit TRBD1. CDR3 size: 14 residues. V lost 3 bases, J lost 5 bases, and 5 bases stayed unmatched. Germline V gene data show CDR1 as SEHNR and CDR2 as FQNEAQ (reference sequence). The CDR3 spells CASSFDRGRETQYF. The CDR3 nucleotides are TGTGCCAGCAGCTTTGACAGGGGACGGGAGACCCAGTACTTC.

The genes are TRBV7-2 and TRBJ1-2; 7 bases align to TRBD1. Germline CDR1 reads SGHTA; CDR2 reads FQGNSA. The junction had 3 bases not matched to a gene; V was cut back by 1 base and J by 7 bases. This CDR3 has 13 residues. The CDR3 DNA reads TGTGCCAGCAGCTTAGGACAGGGAGGTGGCTACACCTTC. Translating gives CASSLGQGGGYTF.

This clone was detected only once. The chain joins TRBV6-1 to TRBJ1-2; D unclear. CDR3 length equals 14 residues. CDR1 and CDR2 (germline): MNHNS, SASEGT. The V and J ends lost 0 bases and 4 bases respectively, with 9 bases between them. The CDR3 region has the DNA TGTGCCAGCAGTGAAGCGTCGGGAGTCTATGGCTACACCTTC. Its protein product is CASSEASGVYGYTF.

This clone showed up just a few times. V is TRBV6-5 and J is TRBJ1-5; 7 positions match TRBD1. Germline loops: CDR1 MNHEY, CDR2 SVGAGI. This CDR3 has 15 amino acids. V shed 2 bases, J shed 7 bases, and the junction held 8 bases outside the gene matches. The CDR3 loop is CASSYQKGAGQPQHF. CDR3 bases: TGTGCCAGCAGTTACCAAAAGGGGGCCGGACAGCCCCAGCATTTT.

The CDR3 protein is CASSPGQNYNEQFF. The CDR3 DNA is TGTGCCAGCAGCCCGGGACAGAACTACAATGAGCAGTTCTTC. The rearrangement links TRBV7-9 to TRBJ2-1; 7 nucleotides match TRBD1. The length of the CDR3 is 14 residues. The J segment lost 3 bases and the V segment lost 5 bases, leaving 4 bases of the junction unmatched. Germline CDR1 SEHNR, CDR2 FQNEAQ (reference sequence).

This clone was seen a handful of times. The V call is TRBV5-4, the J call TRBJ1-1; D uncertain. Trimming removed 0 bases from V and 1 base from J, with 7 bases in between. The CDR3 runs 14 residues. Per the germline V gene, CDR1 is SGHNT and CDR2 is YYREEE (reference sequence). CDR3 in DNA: TGTGCCAGCAGCTTGGGACTGAAGAACACTGAAGCTTTCTTT. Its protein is CASSLGLKNTEAFF. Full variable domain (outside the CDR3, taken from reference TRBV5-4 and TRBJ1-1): ETGVTQSPTHLIKTRGQQVTLRCSSQSGHNTVSWYQQALGQGPQFIFQYYREEENGRGNFPPRFSGLQFPNYSSELNVNALELDDSALYLCASSLGLKNTEAFFGQGTRLTVV.

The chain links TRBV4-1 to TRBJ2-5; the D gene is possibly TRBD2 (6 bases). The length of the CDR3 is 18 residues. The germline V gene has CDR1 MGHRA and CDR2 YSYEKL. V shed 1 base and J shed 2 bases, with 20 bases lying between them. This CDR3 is CASSQGRSSGQGQETQYF. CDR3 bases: TGCGCCAGCAGCCAAGGTAGGAGTAGCGGTCAGGGACAAGAGACCCAGTACTTC.

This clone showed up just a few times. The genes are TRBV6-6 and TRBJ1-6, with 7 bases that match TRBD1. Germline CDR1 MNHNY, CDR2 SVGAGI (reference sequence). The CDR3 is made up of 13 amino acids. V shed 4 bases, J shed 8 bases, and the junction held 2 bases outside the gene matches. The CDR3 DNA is TGTGCCAGCAGTTGGACAGGAGATTCACCCCTCCACTTT. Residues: CASSWTGDSPLHF.

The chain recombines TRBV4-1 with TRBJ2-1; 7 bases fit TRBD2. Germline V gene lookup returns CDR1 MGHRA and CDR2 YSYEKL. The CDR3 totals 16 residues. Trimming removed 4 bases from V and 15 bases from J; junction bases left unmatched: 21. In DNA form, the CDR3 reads TGCGCCAGCAGCCGAGCTGCCGGAGGGGTGCGCGGGAGAGTGTTCTTC. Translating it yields CASSRAAGGVRGRVFF.

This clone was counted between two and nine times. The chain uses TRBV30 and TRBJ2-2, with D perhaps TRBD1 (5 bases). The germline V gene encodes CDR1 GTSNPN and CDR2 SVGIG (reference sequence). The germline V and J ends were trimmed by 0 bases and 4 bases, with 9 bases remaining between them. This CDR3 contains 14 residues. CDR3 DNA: TGTGCCTGGAGTGTACAGGTGACCACCGGGGAGCTGTTTTTT. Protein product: CAWSVQVTTGELFF. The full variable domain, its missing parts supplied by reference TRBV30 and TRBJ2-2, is SQTIHQWPATLVQPVGSPLSLECTVEGTSNPNLYWYRQAAGRGLQLLFYSVGIGQISSEVPQNLSASRPQDRQFILSSKKLLLSDSGFYLCAWSVQVTTGELFFGEGSRLTVL.

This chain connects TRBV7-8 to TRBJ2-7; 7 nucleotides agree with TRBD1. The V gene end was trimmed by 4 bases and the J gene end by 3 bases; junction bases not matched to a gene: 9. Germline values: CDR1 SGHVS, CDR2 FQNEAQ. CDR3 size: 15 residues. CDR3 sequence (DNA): TGTGCCAGCAGCTCCAACAGGGGACAATTCTACGAGCAGTACTTC. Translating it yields CASSSNRGQFYEQYF.

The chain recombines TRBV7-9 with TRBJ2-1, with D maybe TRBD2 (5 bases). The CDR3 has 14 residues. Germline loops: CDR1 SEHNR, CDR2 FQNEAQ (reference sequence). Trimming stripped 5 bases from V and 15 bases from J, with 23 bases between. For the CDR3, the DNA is TGTGCCAGCAGCCCGATCGGGGTTAGCCCCCTGGTGTTCTTC. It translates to CASSPIGVSPLVFF.

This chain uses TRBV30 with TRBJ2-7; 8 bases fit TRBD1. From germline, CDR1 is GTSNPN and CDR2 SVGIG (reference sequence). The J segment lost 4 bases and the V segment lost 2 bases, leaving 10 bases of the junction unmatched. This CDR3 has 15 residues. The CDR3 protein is CAWSPDRGARYEQYF. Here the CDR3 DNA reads TGTGCCTGGAGTCCAGACAGGGGAGCTAGGTACGAGCAGTACTTC.

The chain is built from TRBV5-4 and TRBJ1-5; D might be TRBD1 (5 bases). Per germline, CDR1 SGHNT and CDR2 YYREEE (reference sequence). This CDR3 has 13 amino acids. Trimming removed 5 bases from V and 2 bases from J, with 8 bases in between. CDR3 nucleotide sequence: TGTGCCAGCAGTTGGGGGGGCAATCAGCCCCAGCATTTT. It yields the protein CASSWGGNQPQHF. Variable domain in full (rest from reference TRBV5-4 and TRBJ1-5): ETGVTQSPTHLIKTRGQQVTLRCSSQSGHNTVSWYQQALGQGPQFIFQYYREEENGRGNFPPRFSGLQFPNYSSELNVNALELDDSALYLCASSWGGNQPQHFGDGTRLSIL.

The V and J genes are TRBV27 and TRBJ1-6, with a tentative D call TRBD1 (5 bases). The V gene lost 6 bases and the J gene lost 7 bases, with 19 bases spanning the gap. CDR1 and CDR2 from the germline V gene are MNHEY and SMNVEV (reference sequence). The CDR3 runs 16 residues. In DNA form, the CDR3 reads TGTGCCAGCAGCTTGAAAATTCAGGGTGTAAATTCACCCCTCCACTTT. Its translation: CASSLKIQGVNSPLHF.

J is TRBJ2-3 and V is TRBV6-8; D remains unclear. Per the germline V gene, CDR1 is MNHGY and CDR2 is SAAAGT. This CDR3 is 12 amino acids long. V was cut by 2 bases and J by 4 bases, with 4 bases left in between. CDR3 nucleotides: TGTGCCAGCAGTTACGGCCCAGATACGCAGTATTTT. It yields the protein CASSYGPDTQYF.

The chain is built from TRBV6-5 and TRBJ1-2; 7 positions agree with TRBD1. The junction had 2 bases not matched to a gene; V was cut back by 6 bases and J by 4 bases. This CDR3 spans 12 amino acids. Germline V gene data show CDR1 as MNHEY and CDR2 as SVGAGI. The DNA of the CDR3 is TGTGCCAGCAGCGACAGGGTCTATGGCTACACCTTC. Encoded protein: CASSDRVYGYTF.

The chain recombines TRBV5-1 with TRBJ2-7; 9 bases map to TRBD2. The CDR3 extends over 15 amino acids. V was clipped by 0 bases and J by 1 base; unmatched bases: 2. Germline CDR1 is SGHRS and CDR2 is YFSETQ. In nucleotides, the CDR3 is TGCGCCAGCAGCTTGGGAAGCGGGGGGTCCTACGAGCAGTACTTC. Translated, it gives CASSLGSGGSYEQYF.

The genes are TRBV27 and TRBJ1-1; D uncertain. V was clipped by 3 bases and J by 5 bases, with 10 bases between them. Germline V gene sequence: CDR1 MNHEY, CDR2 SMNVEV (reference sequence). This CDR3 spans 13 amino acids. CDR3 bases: TGTGCCAGCAGTTTTCTAAGCGGAACTGAAGCTTTCTTT. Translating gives CASSFLSGTEAFF.

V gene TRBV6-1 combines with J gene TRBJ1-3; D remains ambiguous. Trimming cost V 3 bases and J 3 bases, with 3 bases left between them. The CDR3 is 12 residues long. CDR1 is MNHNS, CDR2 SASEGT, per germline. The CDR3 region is CASSDLGNTIYF. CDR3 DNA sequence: TGTGCCAGCAGTGATCTTGGAAACACCATATATTTT.